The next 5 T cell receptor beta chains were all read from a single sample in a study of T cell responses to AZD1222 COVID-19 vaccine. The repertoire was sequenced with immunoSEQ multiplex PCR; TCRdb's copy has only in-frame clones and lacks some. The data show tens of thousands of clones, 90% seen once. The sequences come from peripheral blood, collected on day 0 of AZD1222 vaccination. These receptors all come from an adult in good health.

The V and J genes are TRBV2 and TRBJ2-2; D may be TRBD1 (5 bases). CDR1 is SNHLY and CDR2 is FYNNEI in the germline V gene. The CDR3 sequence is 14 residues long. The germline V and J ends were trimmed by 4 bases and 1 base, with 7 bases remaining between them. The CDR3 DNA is TGTGCCAGCAGTGCGACAGAGAACACCGGGGAGCTGTTTTTT. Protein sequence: CASSATENTGELFF.

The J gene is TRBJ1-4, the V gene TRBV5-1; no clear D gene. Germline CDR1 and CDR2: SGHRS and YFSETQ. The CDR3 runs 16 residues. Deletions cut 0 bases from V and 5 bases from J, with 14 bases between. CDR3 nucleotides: TGCGCCAGCAGCTTGGGTCAGGTCAGCGGAAATGAAAAACTGTTTTTT. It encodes CASSLGQVSGNEKLFF. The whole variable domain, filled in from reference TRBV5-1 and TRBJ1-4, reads KAGVTQTPRYLIKTRGQQVTLSCSPISGHRSVSWYQQTPGQGLQFLFEYFSETQRNKGNFPGRFSGRQFSNSRSEMNVSTLELGDSALYLCASSLGQVSGNEKLFFGSGTQLSVL.

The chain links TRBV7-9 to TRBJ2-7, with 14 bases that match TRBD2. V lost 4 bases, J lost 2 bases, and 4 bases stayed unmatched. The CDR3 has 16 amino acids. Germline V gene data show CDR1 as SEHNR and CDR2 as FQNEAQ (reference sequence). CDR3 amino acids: CASSSTTSGRAYEQYF. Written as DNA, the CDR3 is TGTGCCAGCAGCTCAACGACTAGCGGGAGGGCCTACGAGCAGTACTTC.

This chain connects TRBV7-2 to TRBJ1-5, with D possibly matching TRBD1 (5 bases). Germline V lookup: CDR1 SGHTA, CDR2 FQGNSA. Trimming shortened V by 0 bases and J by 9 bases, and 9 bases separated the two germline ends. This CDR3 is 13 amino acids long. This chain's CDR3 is CASSLAQGRPQHF. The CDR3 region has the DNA TGTGCCAGCAGCTTAGCCCAGGGACGGCCCCAGCATTTT.

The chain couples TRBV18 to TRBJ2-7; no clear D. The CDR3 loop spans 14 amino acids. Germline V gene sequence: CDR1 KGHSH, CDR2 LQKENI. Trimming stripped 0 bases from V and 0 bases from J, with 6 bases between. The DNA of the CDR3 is TGTGCCAGCTCACCACCGGGGAACTCCTACGAGCAGTACTTC. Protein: CASSPPGNSYEQYF.